The present entry profiles one T cell receptor (beta chain) with its context. Germline V lookup: CDR1 MNHEY, CDR2 SVGAGI. The V gene lost 6 bases and the J gene lost 1 base, with 9 bases spanning the gap. The CDR3 has 14 amino acids. The record originates from a study of control samples from healthy donors and cancer patients. This table comes from immunoSEQ multiplex PCR, and its TCRdb copy is limited to in-frame clones, with some not included. The repertoire has about 94,000 clones, 90% of them found once; the top ten carry around 3.5%. This rearrangement joins TRBV6-5 to TRBJ2-2; weak D call: TRBD2 (5 bases). Sequenced sample: blood. This TCR derives from a woman aged 18-29 years in good health. CDR3 region: CASRGSENTGELFF. CDR3 nucleotides: TGTGCCAGCAGAGGTAGCGAGAACACCGGGGAGCTGTTTTTT.